This T cell receptor (beta chain) derives from a study of identical twins. Overall study results and limits: Twins shared out-of-frame alpha sequences with excess low generation probability. Reduced insertions were recorded for abundant cord blood beta clonotypes, with no such pattern in memory repertoires.

Healthy Caucasians were all of the donors. The CDR3 extends over 14 amino acids. Germline V gene data show CDR1 as SSHAT and CDR2 as FNYEAQ (reference sequence). Germline trimming cut 5 bases from V and 3 bases from J; bases unmatched to any gene: 3. Template switching supplied a universal primer site; unique molecular identifiers were carried on the cDNA. TCRdb ran MiXCR on the 5' RACE reads and lists one entry per CDR3 protein. The table lists 310,000 or so distinct CDR3 sequences, roughly 8.6% of them singletons. This clonotype showed up many times. Its antigen is unidentified. The same sample was also used in a study of yellow fever vaccine responses in identical twins.

The sequence derives from a woman younger than 35 in good health. The rearrangement links TRBV7-7 to TRBJ2-7; 11 nucleotides agree with TRBD2. Sequenced sample: memory (CD45RO+) T cells sorted from blood. The CDR3 nucleotides read TGTGCCAGCAGCCCCGGGACTAGCGGCTACGAGCAGTACTTC. It is translated as CASSPGTSGYEQYF.